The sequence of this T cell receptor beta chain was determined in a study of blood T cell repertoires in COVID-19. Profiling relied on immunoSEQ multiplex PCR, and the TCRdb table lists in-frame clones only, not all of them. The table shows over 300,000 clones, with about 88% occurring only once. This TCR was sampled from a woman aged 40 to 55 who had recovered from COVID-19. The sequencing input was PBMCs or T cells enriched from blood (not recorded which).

The CDR3 nucleotides read TGCGCCAGCAGCCTAGCCCCGGGACAGGGGAATGAAAAACTGTTTTTT. Its translation is CASSLAPGQGNEKLFF. This sequence joins TRBV5-1 and TRBJ1-4; 10 bases map to TRBD1. Germline values: CDR1 SGHRS, CDR2 YFSETQ. The CDR3 has 16 amino acids. V trimming: 4 bases; J trimming: 5 bases; junction bases outside the gene matches: 8.